One TCR beta chain is described in this entry. These data originate in a study of T cells after posttransplantation cyclophosphamide. Libraries were prepared by immunoSEQ multiplex PCR; TCRdb keeps only in-frame clonotypes and omits some of them. The sample lists about 22,000 clones, 86% occurring once. After removal of 1 base from V and 5 bases from J, the junction contained 0 bases not matched to a gene. Germline-derived CDR1 and CDR2 are GTSNPN and SVGIG (reference sequence). The CDR3 consists of 13 residues. Treatment was busulfan-fludarabine conditioning, a marrow graft, and cyclophosphamide on days +3 and +4.

This clonotype was sampled from a female patient aged 30 to 45 who received an allogeneic stem cell transplant from an unrelated donor, was CMV-positive, and had no GVHD. A share of the T cells may be of graft donor origin. The V call is TRBV30, the J call TRBJ1-5; 9 bases are shared with TRBD1. The material was PBMCs, obtained after allogeneic stem cell transplant with posttransplant cyclophosphamide. CDR3 loop: CAWSGQGDQPQHF. CDR3 sequence (DNA): TGTGCCTGGAGTGGACAGGGGGATCAGCCCCAGCATTTT.